This T cell receptor (beta chain) was profiled in a study of early T cells in non-severe SARS-CoV-2 infection. Overall study findings and caveats: Clonotype matching in VDJdb favored anti-spike CD8 responses and did not capture private and CD4 specificities.

This clonotype occurred many times. Its matching antigen is unknown. TCRdb independently ran MiXCR on the 5' RACE reads; one entry per CDR3 protein. The repertoire holds roughly 40,000 distinct CDR3 sequences, with 6.3% as singletons. Material: whole blood. This receptor was identified in an adult who was a healthcare worker with PCR-confirmed SARS-CoV-2 infection or an uninfected control (not recorded which).

The CDR3 here is CASSRTSGTGEQFF. The DNA for the CDR3 is TGTGCCAGCAGCAGGACTAGCGGGACGGGTGAGCAGTTCTTC. The gene calls are TRBV9 and TRBJ2-1, with 12 bases fitting TRBD2. The germline V gene encodes CDR1 SGDLS and CDR2 YYNGEE. V was pared by 4 bases and J by 9 bases, with 5 bases of the junction left unmatched. CDR3 length: 14 amino acids.